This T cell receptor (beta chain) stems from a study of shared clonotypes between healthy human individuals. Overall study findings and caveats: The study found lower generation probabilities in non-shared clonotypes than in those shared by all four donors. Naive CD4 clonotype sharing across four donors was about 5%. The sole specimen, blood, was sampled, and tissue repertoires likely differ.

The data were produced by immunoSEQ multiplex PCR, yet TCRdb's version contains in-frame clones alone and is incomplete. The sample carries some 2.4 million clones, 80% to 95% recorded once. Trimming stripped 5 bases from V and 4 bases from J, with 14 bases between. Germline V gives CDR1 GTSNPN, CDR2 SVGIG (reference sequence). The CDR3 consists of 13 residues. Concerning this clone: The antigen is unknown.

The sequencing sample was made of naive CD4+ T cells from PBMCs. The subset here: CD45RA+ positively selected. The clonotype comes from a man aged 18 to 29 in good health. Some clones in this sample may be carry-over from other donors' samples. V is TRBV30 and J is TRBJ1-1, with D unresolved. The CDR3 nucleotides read TGTGCCTGGGTCCGGAGTGGCGGCACTGAAGCTTTCTTT. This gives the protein CAWVRSGGTEAFF.